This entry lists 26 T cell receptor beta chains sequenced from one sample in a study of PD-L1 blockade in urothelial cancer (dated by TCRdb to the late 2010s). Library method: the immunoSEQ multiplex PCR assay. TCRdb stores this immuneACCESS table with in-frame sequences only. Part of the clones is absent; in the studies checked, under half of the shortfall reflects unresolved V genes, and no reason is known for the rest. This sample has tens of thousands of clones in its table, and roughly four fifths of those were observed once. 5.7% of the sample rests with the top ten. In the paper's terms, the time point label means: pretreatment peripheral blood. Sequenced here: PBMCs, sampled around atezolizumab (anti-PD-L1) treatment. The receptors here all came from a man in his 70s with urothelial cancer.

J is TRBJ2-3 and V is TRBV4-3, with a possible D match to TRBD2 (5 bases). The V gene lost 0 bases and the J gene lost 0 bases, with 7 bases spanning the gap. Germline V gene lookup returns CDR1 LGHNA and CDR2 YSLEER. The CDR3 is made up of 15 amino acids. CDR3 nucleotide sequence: TGCGCCAGCAGCCAAGAGGAGGTTAGCACAGATACGCAGTATTTT. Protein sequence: CASSQEEVSTDTQYF.

CDR3 sequence: CASSIGQGGARGYTF. The DNA for the CDR3 is TGTGCCAGCAGTATTGGACAGGGGGGGGCTCGAGGCTACACCTTC. The chain is built from TRBV27 and TRBJ1-2; TRBD1 agrees at 10 bases. The CDR3 contains 15 residues. The V gene end was trimmed by 5 bases and the J gene end by 8 bases; junction bases not matched to a gene: 11. CDR1 and CDR2 from the germline V gene are MNHEY and SMNVEV (reference sequence).

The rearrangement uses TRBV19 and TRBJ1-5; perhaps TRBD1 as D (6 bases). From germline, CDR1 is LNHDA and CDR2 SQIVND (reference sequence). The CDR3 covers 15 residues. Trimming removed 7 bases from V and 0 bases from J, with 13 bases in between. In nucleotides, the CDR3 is TGTGCCAGTACCTCACAGGGAACTAGCAATCAGCCCCAGCATTTT. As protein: CASTSQGTSNQPQHF. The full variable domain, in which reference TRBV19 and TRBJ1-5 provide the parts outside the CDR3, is DGGITQSPKYLFRKEGQNVTLSCEQNLNHDAMYWYRQDPGQGLRLIYYSQIVNDFQKGDIAEGYSVSREKKESFPLTVTSAQKNPTAFYLCASTSQGTSNQPQHFGDGTRLSIL.

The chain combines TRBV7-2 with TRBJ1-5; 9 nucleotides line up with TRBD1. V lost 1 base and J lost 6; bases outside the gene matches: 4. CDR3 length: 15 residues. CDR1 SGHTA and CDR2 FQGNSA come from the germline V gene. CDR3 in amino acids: CASSLVQGARQPQHF. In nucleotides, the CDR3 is TGTGCCAGCAGCTTAGTACAGGGGGCTCGTCAGCCCCAGCATTTT.

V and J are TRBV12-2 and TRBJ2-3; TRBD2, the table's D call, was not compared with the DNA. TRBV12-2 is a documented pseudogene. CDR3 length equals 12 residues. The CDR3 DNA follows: TGTGCAAGTCGTCCCGGACTAGCGGGGGGGTATTTT. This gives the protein CASRPGLAGGYF.

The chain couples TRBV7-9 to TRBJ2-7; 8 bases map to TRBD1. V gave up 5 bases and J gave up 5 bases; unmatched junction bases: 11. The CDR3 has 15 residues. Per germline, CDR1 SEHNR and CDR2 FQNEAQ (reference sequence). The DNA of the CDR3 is TGTGCCAGCAGCCCGGGGACAGGTGGATCAGACGAGCAGTACTTC. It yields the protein CASSPGTGGSDEQYF.

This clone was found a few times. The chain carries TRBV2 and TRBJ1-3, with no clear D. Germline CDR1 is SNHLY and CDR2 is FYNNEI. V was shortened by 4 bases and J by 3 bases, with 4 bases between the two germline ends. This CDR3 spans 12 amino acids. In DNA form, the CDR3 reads TGTGCCAGCAGTGGACATGGAAACACCATATATTTT. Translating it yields CASSGHGNTIYF.

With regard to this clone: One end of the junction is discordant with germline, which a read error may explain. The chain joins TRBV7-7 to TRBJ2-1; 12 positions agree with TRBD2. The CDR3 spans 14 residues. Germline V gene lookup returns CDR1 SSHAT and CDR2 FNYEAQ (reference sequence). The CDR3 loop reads CASSKTSGSYEQFF. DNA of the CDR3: TGTGCTAGCAGCAAGACTAGCGGGAGTTATGAGCAGTTCTTC.

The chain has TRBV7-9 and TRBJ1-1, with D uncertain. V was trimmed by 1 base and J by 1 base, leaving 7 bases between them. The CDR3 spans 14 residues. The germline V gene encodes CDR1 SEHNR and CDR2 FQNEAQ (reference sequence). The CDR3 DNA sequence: TGTGCCAGCAGCTTAGACTCTGCGAACACTGAAGCTTTCTTT. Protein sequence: CASSLDSANTEAFF. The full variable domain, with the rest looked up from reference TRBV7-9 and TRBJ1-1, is DTGVSQNPRHKITKRGQNVTFRCDPISEHNRLYWYRQTLGQGPEFLTYFQNEAQLEKSRLLSDRFSAERPKGSFSTLEIQRTEQGDSAMYLCASSLDSANTEAFFGQGTRLTVV.

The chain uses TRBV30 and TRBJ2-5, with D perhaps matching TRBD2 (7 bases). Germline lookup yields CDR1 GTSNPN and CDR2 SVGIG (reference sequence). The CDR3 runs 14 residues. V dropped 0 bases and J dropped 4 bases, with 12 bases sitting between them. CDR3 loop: CAWSVSRGGETQYF. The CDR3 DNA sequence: TGTGCCTGGAGTGTTTCTAGGGGGGGAGAGACCCAGTACTTC.

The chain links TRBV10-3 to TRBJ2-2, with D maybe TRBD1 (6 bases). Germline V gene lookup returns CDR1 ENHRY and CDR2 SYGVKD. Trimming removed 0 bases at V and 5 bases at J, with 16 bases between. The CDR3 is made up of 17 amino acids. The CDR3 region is CAISESKGESITGELFF. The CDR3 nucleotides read TGTGCCATCAGTGAGTCGAAGGGGGAATCAATAACCGGGGAGCTGTTTTTT.

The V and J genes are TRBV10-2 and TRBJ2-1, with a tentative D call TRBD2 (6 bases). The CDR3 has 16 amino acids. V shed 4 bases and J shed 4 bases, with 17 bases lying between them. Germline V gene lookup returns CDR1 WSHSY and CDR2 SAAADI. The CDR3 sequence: CASSGRRARGYNEQFF. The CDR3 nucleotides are TGCGCCAGCAGTGGGAGACGAGCCCGGGGGTACAATGAGCAGTTCTTC.

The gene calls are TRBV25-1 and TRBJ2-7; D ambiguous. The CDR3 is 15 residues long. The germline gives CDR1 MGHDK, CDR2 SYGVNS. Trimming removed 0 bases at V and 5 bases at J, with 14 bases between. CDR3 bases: TGTGCCAGCAGTGAATATCGGGTCGGGTGGAACGAGCAGTACTTC. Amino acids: CASSEYRVGWNEQYF.

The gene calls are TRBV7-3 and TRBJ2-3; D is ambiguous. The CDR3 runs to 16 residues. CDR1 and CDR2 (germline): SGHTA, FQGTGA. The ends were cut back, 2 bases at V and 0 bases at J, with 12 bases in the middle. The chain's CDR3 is CASSLVPDSSTDTQYF. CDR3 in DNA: TGTGCCAGCAGCTTAGTCCCAGATTCTAGCACAGATACGCAGTATTTT.

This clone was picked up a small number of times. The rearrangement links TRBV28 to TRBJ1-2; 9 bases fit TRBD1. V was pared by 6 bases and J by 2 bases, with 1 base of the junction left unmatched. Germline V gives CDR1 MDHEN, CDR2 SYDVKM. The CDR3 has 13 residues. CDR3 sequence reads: CASSGQGNYGYTF. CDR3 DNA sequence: TGTGCCAGCAGCGGACAGGGGAACTATGGCTACACCTTC.

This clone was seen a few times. CDR3 sequence reads: CASSVGTSGGVGETQYF. The CDR3, as DNA: TGTGCCAGCAGCGTAGGCACTAGCGGGGGGGTCGGGGAGACCCAGTACTTC. The chain couples TRBV9 to TRBJ2-5; 13 nucleotides align to TRBD2. Germline V gene sequence: CDR1 SGDLS, CDR2 YYNGEE. The CDR3 consists of 17 residues. Losses at the gene ends were 0 bases for V and 5 bases for J; bases not matched to a gene: 7.

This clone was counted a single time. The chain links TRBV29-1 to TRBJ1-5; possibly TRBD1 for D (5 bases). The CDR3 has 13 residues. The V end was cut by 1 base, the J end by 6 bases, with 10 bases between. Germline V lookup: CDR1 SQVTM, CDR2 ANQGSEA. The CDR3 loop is CSVEVAQGQPQHF. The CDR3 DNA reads TGCAGCGTTGAAGTGGCCCAGGGTCAGCCCCAGCATTTT.

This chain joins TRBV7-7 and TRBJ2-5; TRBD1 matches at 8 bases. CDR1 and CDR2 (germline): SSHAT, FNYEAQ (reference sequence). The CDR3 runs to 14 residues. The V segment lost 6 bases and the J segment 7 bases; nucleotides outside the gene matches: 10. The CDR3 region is CASSPDREMGTQYF. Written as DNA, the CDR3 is TGTGCCAGCAGTCCGGACAGGGAGATGGGGACCCAGTACTTC. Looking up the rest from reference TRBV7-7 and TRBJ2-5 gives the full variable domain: GAGVSQSPRYKVTKRGQDVTLRCDPISSHATLYWYQQALGQGPEFLTYFNYEAQPDKSGLPSDRFSAERPEGSISTLTIQRTEQRDSAMYRCASSPDREMGTQYFGPGTRLLVL.

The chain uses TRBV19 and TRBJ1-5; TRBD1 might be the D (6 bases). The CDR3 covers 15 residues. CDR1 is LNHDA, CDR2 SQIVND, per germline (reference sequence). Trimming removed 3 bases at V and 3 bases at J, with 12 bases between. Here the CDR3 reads CASSMGWGPNQPQHF. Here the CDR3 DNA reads TGTGCCAGTAGTATGGGATGGGGGCCCAATCAGCCCCAGCATTTT.

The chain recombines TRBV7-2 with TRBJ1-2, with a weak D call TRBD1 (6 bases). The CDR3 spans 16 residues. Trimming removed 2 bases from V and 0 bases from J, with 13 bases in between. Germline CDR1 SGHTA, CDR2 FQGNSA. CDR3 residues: CASSLQGSWANYGYTF. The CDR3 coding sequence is TGTGCCAGCAGCTTACAGGGGTCTTGGGCTAACTATGGCTACACCTTC. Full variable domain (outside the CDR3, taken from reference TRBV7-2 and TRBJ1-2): GAGVSQSPSNKVTEKGKDVELRCDPISGHTALYWYRQSLGQGLEFLIYFQGNSAPDKSGLPSDRFSAERTGGSVSTLTIQRTQQEDSAVYLCASSLQGSWANYGYTFGSGTRLTVV.

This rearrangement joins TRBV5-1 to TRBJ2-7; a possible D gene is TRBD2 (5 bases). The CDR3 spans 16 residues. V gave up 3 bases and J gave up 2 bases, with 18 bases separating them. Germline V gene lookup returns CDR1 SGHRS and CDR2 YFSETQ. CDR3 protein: CASSWVAGGLPYEQYF. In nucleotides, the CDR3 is TGCGCCAGCAGCTGGGTTGCGGGCGGGCTACCCTACGAGCAGTACTTC.

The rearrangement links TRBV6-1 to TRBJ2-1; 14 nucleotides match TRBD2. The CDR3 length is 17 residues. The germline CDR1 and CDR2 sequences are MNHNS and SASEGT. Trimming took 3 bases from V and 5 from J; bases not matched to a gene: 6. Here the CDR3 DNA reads TGTGCCAGCAGTGAGGGACTAGCGGGAGCGGTGAACAATGAGCAGTTCTTC. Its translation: CASSEGLAGAVNNEQFF.

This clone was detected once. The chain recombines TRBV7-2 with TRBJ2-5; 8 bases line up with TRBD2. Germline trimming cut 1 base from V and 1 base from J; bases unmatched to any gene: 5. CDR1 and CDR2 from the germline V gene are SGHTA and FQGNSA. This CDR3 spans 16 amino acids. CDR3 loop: CASSLGASGSQETQYF. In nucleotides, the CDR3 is TGTGCCAGCAGCTTAGGCGCCAGCGGGAGCCAAGAGACCCAGTACTTC.

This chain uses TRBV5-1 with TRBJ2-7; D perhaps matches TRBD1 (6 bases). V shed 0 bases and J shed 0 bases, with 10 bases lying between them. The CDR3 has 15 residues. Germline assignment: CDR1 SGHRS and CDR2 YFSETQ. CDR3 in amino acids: CASSLDRVRSYEQYF. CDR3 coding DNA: TGCGCCAGCAGCTTGGACAGGGTGCGCTCCTACGAGCAGTACTTC.

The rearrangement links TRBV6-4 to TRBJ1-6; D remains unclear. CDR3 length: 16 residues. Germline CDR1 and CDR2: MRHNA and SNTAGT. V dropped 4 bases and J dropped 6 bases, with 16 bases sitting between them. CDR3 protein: CASSVRYKQVNSPLHF. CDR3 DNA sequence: TGTGCCAGCAGTGTTCGGTATAAGCAAGTTAATTCACCCCTCCACTTT.

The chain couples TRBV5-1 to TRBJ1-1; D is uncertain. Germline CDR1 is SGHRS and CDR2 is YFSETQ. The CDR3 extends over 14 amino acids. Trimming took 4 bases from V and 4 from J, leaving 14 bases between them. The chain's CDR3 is CASSVGGRITEAFF. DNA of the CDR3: TGCGCCAGCAGCGTGGGCGGGCGAATCACTGAAGCTTTCTTT.